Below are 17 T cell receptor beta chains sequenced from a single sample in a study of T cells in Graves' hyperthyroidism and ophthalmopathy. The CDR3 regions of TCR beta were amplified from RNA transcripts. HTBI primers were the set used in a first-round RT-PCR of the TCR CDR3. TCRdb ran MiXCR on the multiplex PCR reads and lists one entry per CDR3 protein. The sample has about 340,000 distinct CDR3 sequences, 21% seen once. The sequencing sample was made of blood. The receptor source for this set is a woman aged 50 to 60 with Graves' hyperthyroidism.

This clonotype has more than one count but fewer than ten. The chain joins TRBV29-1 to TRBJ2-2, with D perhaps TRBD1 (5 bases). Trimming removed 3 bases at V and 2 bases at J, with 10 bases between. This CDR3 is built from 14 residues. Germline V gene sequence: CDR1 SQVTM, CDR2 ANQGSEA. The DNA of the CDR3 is TGCAGCGTTGACGGACAAAGAAACACCGGGGAGCTGTTTTTT. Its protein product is CSVDGQRNTGELFF.

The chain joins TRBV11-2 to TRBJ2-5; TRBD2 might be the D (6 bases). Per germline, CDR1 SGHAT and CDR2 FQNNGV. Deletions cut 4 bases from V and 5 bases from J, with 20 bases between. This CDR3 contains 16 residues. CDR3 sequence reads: CASSSFRRLVGETQYF. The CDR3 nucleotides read TGTGCCAGCAGCTCCTTCCGACGACTAGTGGGGGAGACCCAGTACTTC.

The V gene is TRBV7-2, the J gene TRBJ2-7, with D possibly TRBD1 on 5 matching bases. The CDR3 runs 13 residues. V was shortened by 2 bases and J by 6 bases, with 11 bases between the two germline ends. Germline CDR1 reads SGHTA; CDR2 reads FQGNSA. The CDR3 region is CASSLFKGIEQYF. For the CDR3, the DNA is TGTGCCAGCAGCTTATTTAAGGGGATCGAGCAGTACTTC.

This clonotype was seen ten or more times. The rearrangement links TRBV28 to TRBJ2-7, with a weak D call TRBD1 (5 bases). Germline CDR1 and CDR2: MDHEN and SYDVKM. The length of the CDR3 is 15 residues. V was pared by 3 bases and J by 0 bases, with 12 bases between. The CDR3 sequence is CASSFFAGLSYEQYF. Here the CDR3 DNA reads TGTGCCAGCAGTTTTTTCGCAGGGCTCTCCTACGAGCAGTACTTC.

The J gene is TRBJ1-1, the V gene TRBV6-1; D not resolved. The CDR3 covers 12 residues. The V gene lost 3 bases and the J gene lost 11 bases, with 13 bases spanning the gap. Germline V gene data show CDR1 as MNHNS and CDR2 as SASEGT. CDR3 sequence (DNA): TGTGCCAGCAGTGAGATCGGGTTTCGGGCTTTCTTT. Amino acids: CASSEIGFRAFF.

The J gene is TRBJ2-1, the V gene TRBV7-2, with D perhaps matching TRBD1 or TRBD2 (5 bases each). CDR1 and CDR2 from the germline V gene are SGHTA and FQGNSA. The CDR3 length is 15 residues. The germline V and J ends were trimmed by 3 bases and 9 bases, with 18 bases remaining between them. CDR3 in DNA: TGTGCCAGCAGCTTGGACCTCAGGGAAGGAGGTGAGCAGTTCTTC. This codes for CASSLDLREGGEQFF.

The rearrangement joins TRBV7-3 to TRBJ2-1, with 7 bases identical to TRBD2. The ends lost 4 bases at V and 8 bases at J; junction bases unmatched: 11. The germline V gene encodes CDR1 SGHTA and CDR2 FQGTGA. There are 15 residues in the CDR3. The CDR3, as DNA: TGTGCCAGCAGCTCCGGACTAGGGGCTGGGGATGAGCAGTTCTTC. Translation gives CASSSGLGAGDEQFF.

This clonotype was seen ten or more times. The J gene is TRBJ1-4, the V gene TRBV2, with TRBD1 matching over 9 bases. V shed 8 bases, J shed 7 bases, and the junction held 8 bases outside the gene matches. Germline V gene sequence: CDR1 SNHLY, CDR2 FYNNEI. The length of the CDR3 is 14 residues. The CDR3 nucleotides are TGTGCCAGCTCGAAACGGGACAGGGCTGAAAAACTGTTTTTT. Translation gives CASSKRDRAEKLFF.

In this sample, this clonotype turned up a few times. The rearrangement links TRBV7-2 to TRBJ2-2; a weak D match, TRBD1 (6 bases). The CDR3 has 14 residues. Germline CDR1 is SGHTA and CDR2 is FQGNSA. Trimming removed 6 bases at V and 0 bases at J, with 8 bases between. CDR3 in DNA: TGTGCCAGCAGGCGACAGGCGAACACCGGGGAGCTGTTTTTT. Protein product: CASRRQANTGELFF.

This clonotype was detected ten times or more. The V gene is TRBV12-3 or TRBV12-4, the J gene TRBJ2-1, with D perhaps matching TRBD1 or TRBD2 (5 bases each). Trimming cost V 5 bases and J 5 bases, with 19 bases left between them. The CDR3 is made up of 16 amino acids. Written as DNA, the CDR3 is TGTGCCAGCAGTCCCGTCGGGACGGGGAATCACAATGAGCAGTTCTTC. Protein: CASSPVGTGNHNEQFF.

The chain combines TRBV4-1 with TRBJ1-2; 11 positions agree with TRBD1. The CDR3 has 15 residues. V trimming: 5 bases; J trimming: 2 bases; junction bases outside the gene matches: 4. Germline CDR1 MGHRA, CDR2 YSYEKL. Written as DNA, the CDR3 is TGCGCCAGCAGCAGCCGGGACAGGGGGAACTATGGCTACACCTTC. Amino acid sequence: CASSSRDRGNYGYTF.

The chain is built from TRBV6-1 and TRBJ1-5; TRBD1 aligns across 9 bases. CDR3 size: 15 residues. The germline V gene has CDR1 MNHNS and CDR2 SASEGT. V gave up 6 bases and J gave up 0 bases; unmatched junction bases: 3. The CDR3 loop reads CASRRTGDSNQPQHF. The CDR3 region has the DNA TGTGCCAGCAGAAGGACAGGGGATAGCAATCAGCCCCAGCATTTT.

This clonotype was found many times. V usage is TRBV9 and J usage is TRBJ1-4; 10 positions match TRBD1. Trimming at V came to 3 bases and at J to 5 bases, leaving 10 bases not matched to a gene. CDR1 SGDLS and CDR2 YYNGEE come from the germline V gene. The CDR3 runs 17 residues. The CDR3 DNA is TGTGCCAGCAGCGAAAGAGACAGGGGGCGGTCAAATGAAAAACTGTTTTTT. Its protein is CASSERDRGRSNEKLFF.

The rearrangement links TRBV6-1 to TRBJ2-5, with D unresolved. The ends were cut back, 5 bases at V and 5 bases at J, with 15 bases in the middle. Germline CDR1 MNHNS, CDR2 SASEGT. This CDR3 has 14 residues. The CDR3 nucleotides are TGTGCCAGCAGTACCAGTGGGGTTTGGGAGACCCAGTACTTC. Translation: CASSTSGVWETQYF.

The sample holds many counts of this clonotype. The CDR3 spells CASSTWDRPNYGYTF. The CDR3 bases are TGTGCCAGCAGCACCTGGGACCGTCCCAACTATGGCTACACCTTC. This chain uses TRBV13 with TRBJ1-2, with D possibly being TRBD1 (5 bases). The V gene's germline CDR1 is PRHDT and CDR2 FYEKMQ (reference sequence). The CDR3 length is 15 residues. V gave up 5 bases and J gave up 2 bases, with 15 bases separating them.

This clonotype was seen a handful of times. CDR3 sequence reads: CASSGGTNEKLFF. DNA of the CDR3: TGTGCCAGCAGTGGGGGAACTAATGAAAAACTGTTTTTT. The chain combines TRBV2 with TRBJ1-4, with D hard to call. Germline CDR1 and CDR2: SNHLY and FYNNEI. The CDR3 runs to 13 residues. V was cut by 4 bases and J by 1 base, with 4 bases left in between.

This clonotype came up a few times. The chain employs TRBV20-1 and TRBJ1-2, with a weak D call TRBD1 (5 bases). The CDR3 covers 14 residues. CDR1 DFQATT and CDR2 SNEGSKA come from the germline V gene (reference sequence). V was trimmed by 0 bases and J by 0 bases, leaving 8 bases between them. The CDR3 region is CSAREGQANYGYTF. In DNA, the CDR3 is TGCAGTGCTAGAGAGGGGCAAGCTAACTATGGCTACACCTTC.